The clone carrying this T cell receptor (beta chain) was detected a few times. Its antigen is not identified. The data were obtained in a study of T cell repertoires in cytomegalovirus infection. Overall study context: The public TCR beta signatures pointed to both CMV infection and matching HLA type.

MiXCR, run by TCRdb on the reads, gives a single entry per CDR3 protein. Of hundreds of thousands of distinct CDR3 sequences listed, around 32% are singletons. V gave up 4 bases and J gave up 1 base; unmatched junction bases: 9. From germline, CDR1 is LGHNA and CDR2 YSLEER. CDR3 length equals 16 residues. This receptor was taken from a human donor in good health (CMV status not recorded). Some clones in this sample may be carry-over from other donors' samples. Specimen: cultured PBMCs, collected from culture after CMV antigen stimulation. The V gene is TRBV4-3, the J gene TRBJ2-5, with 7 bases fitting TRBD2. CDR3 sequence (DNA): TGCGCCAGCAGCCCCCGGTTAGCGGGCCCCCAAGAGACCCAGTACTTC. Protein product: CASSPRLAGPQETQYF.